A single sample gave rise to the 6 T cell receptor beta chains below, sequenced in a study of T cells in Graves' hyperthyroidism and ophthalmopathy. Amplified TCR beta CDR3 regions derived from RNA transcripts. Researchers ran a first-round RT-PCR on the TCR CDR3 using the HTBI primer set. TCRdb recomputed calls from the multiplex PCR reads with MiXCR, one row per CDR3 protein. The top ten clones hold about 20% of a sample with 450,000 to 700,000 distinct CDR3 sequences, about 43% of them seen once. The sample taken for sequencing was peripheral blood or thyroid tissue (not recorded which). The receptors shown here come from an adult woman with Graves' disease, either hyperthyroidism or ophthalmopathy (not recorded which).

In its sample, this clonotype was seen many times. A read error may explain this, as a much larger clone is one base away. V usage is TRBV28 and J usage is TRBJ2-6; D ambiguous. The CDR3 has 13 amino acids. Germline V gene lookup returns CDR1 MDHEN and CDR2 SYDVKM. Trimming cost V 3 bases and J 3 bases, with 3 bases left between them. The CDR3 DNA sequence: TGTGCCAGCAGTTTCTTTGGGGCCAACGTCCTGACTTTC. This gives the protein CASSFFGANVLTF.

The genes are TRBV10-3 and TRBJ1-2; no reliable D call. V was pared by 3 bases and J by 4 bases, with 6 bases between. This CDR3 spans 12 amino acids. The V gene's germline CDR1 is ENHRY and CDR2 SYGVKD. The CDR3 protein is CAISDSGYGYTF. Written as DNA, the CDR3 is TGTGCCATCAGTGACAGCGGCTATGGCTACACCTTC.

This clonotype was counted at least ten times. The rearrangement joins TRBV20-1 to TRBJ1-2; 7 bases are shared with TRBD1. CDR3 length: 14 amino acids. J was trimmed by 5 bases and V by 1 base; bases with no gene match: 7. Germline V gene data show CDR1 as DFQATT and CDR2 as SNEGSKA (reference sequence). CDR3 amino acids: CSARGKQGRYGYTF. CDR3 DNA sequence: TGCAGTGCTAGAGGCAAACAGGGGCGGTATGGCTACACCTTC.

On this clonotype: This clone may be a read error of a much larger clone one base away. CDR3 residues: CASLREGVNTEAFF. Written as DNA, the CDR3 is TGTGCCAGTCTAAGGGAGGGGGTGAACACTGAAGCTTTCTTT. This chain connects TRBV12-3 or TRBV12-4 to TRBJ1-1; the D gene is possibly TRBD1 (6 bases). Trimming took 9 bases from V and 0 from J, leaving 14 bases between them. The CDR3 extends over 14 amino acids.

The CDR3, as DNA: TGTGCCAGCTCACCGATGCTGTCCAGCGGAACCCTCTACGAGCAGTACTTC. Amino acids: CASSPMLSSGTLYEQYF. The chain couples TRBV9 to TRBJ2-7, with D possibly TRBD2 on 5 matching bases. V gave up 7 bases and J gave up 3 bases, with 26 bases separating them. Germline loops: CDR1 SGDLS, CDR2 YYNGEE. The CDR3 extends over 17 amino acids.

This clonotype has only one observation. V is TRBV15 and J is TRBJ1-3; 8 positions agree with TRBD1. This CDR3 region has 21 residues. CDR1 and CDR2 from the germline V gene are LNHNV and YYDKDF (reference sequence). V was pared by 5 bases and J by 12 bases, with 33 bases of the junction left unmatched. DNA for the CDR3: TGTGCCACCAGCTTAAGGGACAGAAAAGAGACCACAGGGGGAATCAGCCCCAGCATATATTTT. It codes for CATSLRDRKETTGGISPSIYF.